This T cell receptor beta chain was identified during a study of patients and donors after allogeneic stem cell transplantation. In its sample, this clonotype was seen a few times. TCRdb independently ran MiXCR on the RT-PCR reads; one entry per CDR3 protein. The table shows about a million distinct CDR3 sequences, with roughly 18% occurring only once. The germline V gene encodes CDR1 MNHEY and CDR2 SMNVEV (reference sequence). This CDR3 has 15 amino acids. The ends lost 4 bases at V and 6 bases at J; junction bases unmatched: 7. Sample: blood, either unsorted or a sorted T cell fraction (not recorded which). This TCR was recovered from a human donor who was either an allogeneic HSCT recipient or a stem cell or donor lymphocyte infusion donor (not recorded which). It is not recorded whose cells these are; they may come from a transplant donor. The rearrangement links TRBV27 to TRBJ1-5; 9 bases fit TRBD1. The DNA for the CDR3 is TGTGCCAGCAGTTCCGTAGGACAGGGGTTTCAGCCCCAGCATTTT. This gives the protein CASSSVGQGFQPQHF.